This T cell receptor (beta chain) stems from a study of blood T cell repertoires in COVID-19. CDR1 and CDR2 (germline): SGHRS, YFSETQ. The CDR3 covers 15 residues. With 4 bases clipped from V and 8 bases from J, the junction kept 12 bases outside the gene matches. Here immunoSEQ multiplex PCR was the method, and the copy in TCRdb shows in-frame clones only, minus some. The profile shows approximately 160,000 clones, 83% of them singletons. The sequencing sample was made of PBMCs or T cells enriched from blood (not recorded which). This receptor was identified in a woman aged 50 to 60 who had recovered from COVID-19. This chain connects TRBV5-1 to TRBJ2-4, with 7 nucleotides matching TRBD2. The chain's CDR3 is CASSRMGGPRDIQYF. In DNA form, the CDR3 reads TGCGCCAGCAGCCGGATGGGAGGGCCAAGGGACATTCAGTACTTC.